This TCR beta chain was captured by sequencing in a study of a mutant IDH1 vaccine in newly diagnosed glioma. Study overall: Initiation of the vaccine course occurred 4-6 weeks after radiotherapy alone, or alongside temozolomide cycles.

The time point: week 23, last vaccination. Mutant IDH1 20-mer peptide, at 300 ug, made up each vaccine dose, with topical imiquimod. There were new WHO grade 3 or 4 astrocytomas in the donors, and these were IDH1-mutant and ATRX-lost. The CDR3 totals 14 residues. The V gene end was trimmed by 1 base and the J gene end by 6 bases; junction bases not matched to a gene: 5. The V gene's germline CDR1 is SGHTA and CDR2 FQGNSA. Produced via immunoSEQ multiplex PCR; TCRdb's table is partial and in-frame only. Of 25,000 to 30,000 clones listed, approximately 80% are singletons. A word on this clone: No antigen is known for it.

Broader study findings: Top peripheral T cell clonotype shifts appeared unrelated to pseudoprogression.

The input for sequencing was PBMCs, taken from a glioma patient whose treatment included an IDH1 peptide vaccine. The chain is built from TRBV7-2 and TRBJ2-7; TRBD1 matches 8 bases. The clonotype originates from a woman in her 30s with glioma. Written as DNA, the CDR3 is TGTGCCAGCAGCTTAGGCCCTCAGGGGGCCGAGCAGTACTTC. Translation: CASSLGPQGAEQYF.